This T cell receptor beta chain was sequenced in a study of blood T cell repertoires in COVID-19 (TCRdb year 2020). With respect to the entire study: Samples from collaborators originated in the United States, Italy and Spain and spanned both the acute and convalescent phases of COVID-19. The prospective study material was composed of cDNA or gDNA derived from T cells, B-cell-depleted T cells, or PBMCs. Deeply sampled blood TCRbeta repertoires from subjects exposed to, actively infected with, or recovered from COVID-19 were included in the dataset. A freely available public database, intended as a resource for researchers studying the immune response to SARS-CoV-2, is where the repertoires were released. The samples were drawn from two sources: the first 160 participants of the ongoing ImmuneRACE study, and 1,000 to 1,500 subjects contributed by 6 global collaborators. The sample metadata nearly always contained a de-identified subject ID, COVID-19 status, age in years and sex. Where available, HLA class I and class II types were obtained from metadata supplied by the sample provider rather than from assay-based typing. The full study reports these points: Clinical and demographic metadata were provided uncurated, with the amount varying by source and participant.

One collaborating source in Seattle enrolled patients during active infection and followed them longitudinally through the course of disease. Whole blood was collected in K2EDTA tubes by collaborating institutions according to the institutions' own protocols. Collaborator samples were shipped for TCRbeta analysis as frozen whole blood, isolated PBMCs, or DNA extracted from either sample type. CDR1 SGHRS and CDR2 YFSETQ are derived from the germline V gene. V is pared back by 4 bases and J by 5 bases, with 9 bases lying between the germline termini. The CDR3 runs 12 amino acids, cysteine and phenylalanine included. The CDR3 DNA has 36 bases and is translated from base 1. The immunoSEQ Assay, a bias-controlled multiplex PCR, was used to amplify TCRbeta CDR3 regions from genomic DNA. The authors' pipeline ran thus. Within the assay, amplification of reference gene primers was used to estimate how many nucleated cells each sample contained. To quantify the absolute abundance of each unique TCRbeta CDR3 rearrangement, sequence reads were collapsed and filtered. Productive Simpson clonality was computed per sample as the square root of Simpson's diversity index over productive rearrangements. Held by TCRdb, this immuneACCESS table contains in-frame sequences only and omits some clones. Under half of the omission traces to an unresolved V gene where checked; the cause of the rest is unknown. That table supplies the V and J calls and clone size; D and trimming were determined from the DNA. A total of some 150,000 clones appear in this sample, about 85% of them only once. Approximately 0.6% of the sample belongs to the ten largest clones.

For this clone: Its specific antigen is unknown. Per-nucleotide qualities are absent, and no much larger clonotype sits a single base away.

This sequence originates from a man in his 60s with COVID-19, enrolled during active disease. This chain is built from TRBV5-1 and TRBJ1-1; tentative D gene TRBD1, with 6 bases matching. Sequenced material: peripheral blood. The DNA is TGCGCCAGCAGCATACAGGGAACTGAAGCTTTCTTT. This is translated as CASSIQGTEAFF.